This note documents a single T cell receptor beta chain sequence. Its antigen is not yet known. Base qualities are not at hand, and no much larger clone is one base apart. The sample is drawn from a study of blood T cell repertoires in COVID-19 (dated by TCRdb to 2020 to 2021). Regarding the research as a whole: Samples from collaborators originated in the United States, Italy and Spain and spanned both the acute and convalescent phases of COVID-19. The material from the prospective study consisted of cDNA or gDNA derived from T cells, B-cell-depleted T cells, or PBMCs. Deeply sampled blood TCRbeta repertoires from subjects exposed to, actively infected with, or recovered from COVID-19 were included in the dataset. The repertoires were released in a freely available public database meant as a resource for research on the immune response to SARS-CoV-2. The samples were drawn from the first 160 participants of the ongoing ImmuneRACE study and from 950 to 1,500 subjects provided by 6 global collaborators. A de-identified subject ID, COVID-19 status, age in years and sex were almost always included in the sample metadata. HLA class I and class II types, where available, came from metadata supplied by the sample provider rather than from assay-based typing. General findings and caveats noted by the study authors: The amount of clinical and demographic metadata varied by source and participant and was provided uncurated.

TCRbeta CDR3 regions were amplified from genomic DNA by means of the immunoSEQ Assay, a bias-controlled multiplex PCR. Concerning the study's data processing: The number of nucleated cells in each sample was estimated by amplification of reference gene primers within the assay. To quantify the absolute abundance of each unique TCRbeta CDR3 rearrangement, sequence reads were collapsed and filtered. For each sample, productive Simpson clonality was calculated as the square root of Simpson's diversity index across productive rearrangements. In its TCRdb copy, this immuneACCESS table keeps in-frame sequences only and misses some clones. Where compared with another copy, unresolved V genes explain less than half of these, and the others have no known cause. That table is the source of V, J and clone size, and D and trimming were worked out from the DNA. The sample has over 20,000 clones on record, 80% to 90% of them singletons. The ten largest clones represent around 15% of the sample.

Trimmed from V: 4 bases; trimmed from J: 6 bases; junction bases lacking a gene match: 2. Reading from cysteine to phenylalanine, the CDR3 counts 14 amino acids. Just the 42-base CDR3 DNA is kept, in frame starting at base 1. According to the germline V gene, CDR1 reads MNHEY and CDR2 reads SVGEGT. Each collaborating institution followed its own protocols to collect whole blood in K2EDTA tubes. Collaborator samples were shipped for TCRbeta analysis as frozen whole blood, isolated PBMCs, or DNA extracted from either sample type. This TCR was recovered from a man in his 70s with acute or convalescent COVID-19. The chain uses TRBV6-2 or TRBV6-3 and TRBJ2-1; 11 middle bases align to TRBD2. Sequenced sample: peripheral blood. The CDR3 loop reads CASSLTSGVNEQFF. The bases read TGTGCCAGCAGTTTGACTAGCGGGGTCAATGAGCAGTTCTTC.